This entry lists 24 T cell receptor beta chains sequenced from one sample in a study of blood T cell repertoires in COVID-19. Assay: immunoSEQ multiplex PCR; the TCRdb copy retains only in-frame clones and omits some. The sample has 150,000 to 200,000 clones, around 92% seen once. The sample was peripheral blood. The receptors were sampled from a man aged 25-40 years with COVID-19, enrolled during active disease.

A note on this clone: Other nucleotide sequences from this sample produce the same CDR3. This chain links TRBV9 with TRBJ2-2; D not certain. V lost 0 bases to trimming and J lost 5 bases, with 5 bases between them. The CDR3 runs to 13 residues. CDR1 is SGDLS and CDR2 is YYNGEE in the germline V gene. CDR3 nucleotides: TGTGCCAGCAGCGTAGCGGGTACCGGGGAGCTGTTTTTT. This sequence encodes CASSVAGTGELFF. The full variable domain, rest sourced from reference TRBV9 and TRBJ2-2, is DSGVTQTPKHLITATGQRVTLRCSPRSGDLSVYWYQQSLDQGLQFLIQYYNGEERAKGNILERFSAQQFPDLHSELNLSSLELGDSALYFCASSVAGTGELFFGEGSRLTVL.

J is TRBJ1-1 and V is TRBV28; TRBD1 matches at 8 bases. V dropped 2 bases and J dropped 5; count of bases not matched to a gene: 10. CDR1 is MDHEN, CDR2 SYDVKM, per germline. The CDR3 sequence is 16 residues long. Here the CDR3 reads CASSLGQGRGQTEAFF. CDR3 sequence (DNA): TGTGCCAGCAGTTTAGGACAGGGAAGGGGGCAGACTGAAGCTTTCTTT.

This chain links TRBV27 with TRBJ2-3; weak D call: TRBD2 (6 bases). Germline values: CDR1 MNHEY, CDR2 SMNVEV (reference sequence). The CDR3 covers 14 residues. V was cut by 2 bases and J by 6 bases, with 12 bases left in between. CDR3: CASSLRGLWDTQYF. CDR3 bases: TGTGCCAGCAGTTTAAGGGGACTTTGGGATACGCAGTATTTT.

This clone was found once. V usage is TRBV10-3 and J usage is TRBJ2-2; the match to TRBD1 covers 8 bases. This CDR3 is built from 15 residues. Per germline, CDR1 ENHRY and CDR2 SYGVKD. V lost 7 bases to trimming and J lost 4 bases; unmatched junction nucleotides: 8. The CDR3 protein is CAITQQGGGTGELFF. Here the CDR3 DNA reads TGTGCCATCACACAACAGGGGGGAGGCACCGGGGAGCTGTTTTTT.

This chain uses TRBV19 with TRBJ1-2; TRBD1 agrees at 9 bases. Germline trimming cut 4 bases from V and 4 bases from J; bases unmatched to any gene: 13. Germline loops: CDR1 LNHDA, CDR2 SQIVND (reference sequence). The CDR3 loop spans 17 amino acids. The CDR3 DNA sequence: TGTGCCAGTAGTAACCAGCCCGGGACAGGGTTCGGCTATGGCTACACCTTC. This gives the protein CASSNQPGTGFGYGYTF.

This CDR3 is CASSYSGGLNTDTQYF. The CDR3 DNA reads as TGTGCCAGCAGCTATAGCGGGGGCCTGAACACAGATACGCAGTATTTT. The chain is built from TRBV9 and TRBJ2-3; 9 nucleotides match TRBD2. The CDR3 consists of 16 residues. Trimming at V came to 4 bases and at J to 2 bases, leaving 8 bases not matched to a gene. The germline CDR1 and CDR2 sequences are SGDLS and YYNGEE.

The genes are TRBV6-2 or TRBV6-3 and TRBJ2-7; TRBD1 might be the D (5 bases). The CDR3 totals 16 residues. Germline V gives CDR1 MNHEY, CDR2 SVGEGT. The V end lost 6 bases, the J end lost 4 bases, and 22 bases lay between the germline ends. In DNA, the CDR3 is TGTGCCAGCAGCCTGGGCGGTTCATGGGGCACTTACGAGCAGTACTTC. It yields the protein CASSLGGSWGTYEQYF.

This chain joins TRBV19 and TRBJ1-4; possible D gene TRBD1, 6 bases. This CDR3 has 15 residues. V was shortened by 7 bases and J by 7 bases, with 19 bases between the two germline ends. CDR1 is LNHDA, CDR2 SQIVND, per germline (reference sequence). In nucleotides, the CDR3 is TGTGCCAGTAATGCCCGGGGGGCACGGGGTGAAAAACTGTTTTTT. Its protein product is CASNARGARGEKLFF.

The chain couples TRBV4-1 to TRBJ2-7; D gene ambiguous. Germline CDR1 is MGHRA and CDR2 is YSYEKL. The CDR3 length is 15 residues. The V end lost 2 bases, the J end lost 3 bases, and 14 bases lay between the germline ends. The CDR3 reads CASSQREQSLYEQYF. CDR3 nucleotide sequence: TGCGCCAGCAGCCAACGCGAACAGAGTCTCTACGAGCAGTACTTC.

The J gene is TRBJ1-2, the V gene TRBV28; D perhaps matches TRBD1 (6 bases). The germline CDR1 and CDR2 sequences are MDHEN and SYDVKM. The V gene lost 6 bases and the J gene lost 5 bases, with 13 bases spanning the gap. This CDR3 is 13 amino acids long. This CDR3 is CASRSDRPYGYTF. CDR3 bases: TGTGCCAGCAGGTCCGACAGGCCTTATGGCTACACCTTC.

V usage is TRBV5-1 and J usage is TRBJ2-5; no clear D. With 4 bases removed from V and 4 bases from J, the gap between germline ends came to 17 bases. CDR1 SGHRS and CDR2 YFSETQ come from the germline V gene. The CDR3 contains 15 residues. Written as DNA, the CDR3 is TGCGCCAGCAGCCCGGGTCCCGTGGAGCCAGAGACCCAGTACTTC. Amino acids: CASSPGPVEPETQYF.

The chain combines TRBV3-1 (or the pseudogene TRBV3-2) with TRBJ1-1; D gene ambiguous. The CDR3 spans 14 residues. V was shortened by 4 bases and J by 1 base, with 10 bases between the two germline ends. The germline V gene encodes CDR1 LGHDT and CDR2 YNNKEL (reference sequence). The CDR3 nucleotides are TGTGCCAGCAGCCCCACAACGGGGAACACTGAAGCTTTCTTT. Its protein is CASSPTTGNTEAFF.

This rearrangement joins TRBV30 to TRBJ1-2; TRBD1 matches at 9 bases. The V gene's germline CDR1 is GTSNPN and CDR2 SVGIG (reference sequence). CDR3 length equals 16 residues. Trimming removed 2 bases from V and 2 bases from J; junction bases left unmatched: 9. The CDR3 sequence: CAWSIGTGTFNYGYTF. Written as DNA, the CDR3 is TGTGCCTGGAGTATAGGGACAGGGACTTTCAACTATGGCTACACCTTC.

The rearrangement joins TRBV6-2 or TRBV6-3 to TRBJ2-1; 9 nucleotides line up with TRBD2. The germline V gene encodes CDR1 MNHEY and CDR2 SVGEGT. V trimming: 4 bases; J trimming: 0 bases; junction bases outside the gene matches: 1. The CDR3 spans 15 residues. The CDR3 region has the DNA TGTGCCAGCAGTTTTAGCGGGAGCTCCTACAATGAGCAGTTCTTC. Translating it yields CASSFSGSSYNEQFF.

The V call is TRBV7-2, the J call TRBJ2-7, with 8 bases lining up with TRBD1. The germline V gene encodes CDR1 SGHTA and CDR2 FQGNSA. The CDR3 extends over 17 amino acids. The V and J ends lost 1 base and 1 base, in that order; junction bases with no gene match: 9. The CDR3 spells CASSLGGPGGRSYEQYF. The CDR3 bases are TGTGCCAGCAGCTTAGGTGGGCCAGGGGGCAGGTCCTACGAGCAGTACTTC. Full variable domain (remainder filled in from reference TRBV7-2 and TRBJ2-7): GAGVSQSPSNKVTEKGKDVELRCDPISGHTALYWYRQSLGQGLEFLIYFQGNSAPDKSGLPSDRFSAERTGGSVSTLTIQRTQQEDSAVYLCASSLGGPGGRSYEQYFGPGTRLTVT.

The rearrangement uses TRBV18 and TRBJ1-1, with D hard to call. CDR3 length equals 14 residues. CDR1 and CDR2 (germline): KGHSH, LQKENI. V was clipped by 6 bases and J by 5 bases, with 16 bases between them. CDR3 amino acids: CASSIGGVWTEAFF. CDR3 bases: TGTGCCAGCTCCATCGGCGGGGTGTGGACTGAAGCTTTCTTT.

In DNA form, the CDR3 reads TGTGCCAGCAGTTACCTAGCGGGAGGGCCGGGGACCCAGTACTTC. Residues: CASSYLAGGPGTQYF. The rearrangement joins TRBV6-5 to TRBJ2-5; 12 bases are a match to TRBD2. Trimming took 2 bases from V and 7 from J; bases not matched to a gene: 5. Looked up from germline, CDR1 is MNHEY and CDR2 is SVGAGI. This CDR3 is built from 15 residues.

The chain recombines TRBV4-3 with TRBJ1-2, with D possibly matching TRBD1 (6 bases). V dropped 1 base and J dropped 0 bases, with 12 bases sitting between them. CDR1 is LGHNA, CDR2 YSLEER, per germline. The CDR3 covers 16 residues. The CDR3: CASSQGSAGANYGYTF. Here the CDR3 DNA reads TGCGCCAGCAGCCAAGGAAGCGCAGGGGCTAACTATGGCTACACCTTC.

The V gene is TRBV2, the J gene TRBJ1-1; unclear D gene. Germline CDR1 SNHLY, CDR2 FYNNEI. Trimming left V 6 bases short and J 2 bases short, with 10 bases between. This CDR3 is 13 amino acids long. Here the CDR3 DNA reads TGTGCCAGCAGACTAGACCAAAACACTGAAGCTTTCTTT. It codes for CASRLDQNTEAFF.

This clone was recorded once. The chain combines TRBV30 with TRBJ1-2; 9 nucleotides align to TRBD1. The CDR3 is 15 amino acids. Germline assignment: CDR1 GTSNPN and CDR2 SVGIG (reference sequence). V gave up 0 bases and J gave up 2 bases; unmatched junction bases: 4. For the CDR3, the DNA is TGTGCCTGGAGTGTGGGACAGGGCTACAACTATGGCTACACCTTC. It is translated as CAWSVGQGYNYGYTF.

The CDR3 bases are TGTGCCAGCAGCGGAGACACTGCGGGGGGCTCCTACAATGAGCAGTTCTTC. Its translation is CASSGDTAGGSYNEQFF. The rearrangement joins TRBV9 to TRBJ2-1, with 8 bases fitting TRBD2. Germline-derived CDR1 and CDR2 are SGDLS and YYNGEE. The CDR3 length is 17 residues. V shed 3 bases, J shed 0 bases, and the junction held 8 bases outside the gene matches.

The chain has TRBV5-6 and TRBJ2-5, with 7 bases aligning to TRBD1. Germline lookup yields CDR1 SGHDT and CDR2 YYEEEE. The V and J ends lost 3 bases and 3 bases, in that order; junction bases with no gene match: 2. The CDR3 has 13 residues. The CDR3 DNA is TGTGCCAGCAGCTGGGACAGTGAAGAGACCCAGTACTTC. This translates into CASSWDSEETQYF.

The rearrangement uses TRBV27 and TRBJ2-7, with 7 bases aligning to TRBD1. The length of the CDR3 is 14 residues. V shed 3 bases, J shed 3 bases, and the junction held 5 bases outside the gene matches. Per germline, CDR1 MNHEY and CDR2 SMNVEV (reference sequence). CDR3 protein: CASSFKGANYEQYF. The CDR3 region has the DNA TGTGCCAGCAGTTTTAAGGGGGCAAACTACGAGCAGTACTTC.

This chain joins TRBV6-2 or TRBV6-3 and TRBJ2-4, with 10 bases aligning to TRBD2. Germline V CDR1 and CDR2: MNHEY, SVGEGT. The CDR3 has 17 amino acids. The J segment lost 3 bases and the V segment lost 2 bases, leaving 7 bases of the junction unmatched. The CDR3: CASSYLSSGGHKNIQYF. DNA of the CDR3: TGTGCCAGCAGTTACCTCTCTAGCGGGGGACACAAAAACATTCAGTACTTC.